This T cell receptor beta chain stems from a study of shared T cell receptors in the human thymus. Clones were sequenced by immunoSEQ multiplex PCR, and TCRdb holds only the in-frame ones, with some missing. The sample consists of about 400,000 clones, approximately 95% of them appearing once. The specimen sequenced was thymocytes. The TCR originated in a human donor.

CDR3 DNA: TGTGCCAGCAGCTTGGGACCGGGACAGACTGAAGCTTTCTTT. It yields the protein CASSLGPGQTEAFF. The chain carries TRBV7-9 and TRBJ1-1; 7 bases map to TRBD1. Germline-derived CDR1 and CDR2 are SEHNR and FQNEAQ (reference sequence). The junction had 6 bases not matched to a gene; V was cut back by 3 bases and J by 5 bases. This CDR3 comprises 14 residues.